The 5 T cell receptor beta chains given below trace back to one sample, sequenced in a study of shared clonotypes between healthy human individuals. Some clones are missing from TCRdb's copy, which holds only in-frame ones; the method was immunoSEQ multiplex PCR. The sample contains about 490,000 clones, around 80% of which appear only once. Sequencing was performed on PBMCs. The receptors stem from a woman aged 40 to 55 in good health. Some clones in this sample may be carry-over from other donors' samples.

The CDR3 bases are TGTGCCAGCAGTTCTGGATGGAGCTCCTACAATGAGCAGTTCTTC. Protein product: CASSSGWSSYNEQFF. V gene TRBV28 combines with J gene TRBJ2-1; D is ambiguous. Germline CDR1 reads MDHEN; CDR2 reads SYDVKM. Trimming removed 4 bases at V and 0 bases at J, with 10 bases between. This CDR3 has 15 residues.

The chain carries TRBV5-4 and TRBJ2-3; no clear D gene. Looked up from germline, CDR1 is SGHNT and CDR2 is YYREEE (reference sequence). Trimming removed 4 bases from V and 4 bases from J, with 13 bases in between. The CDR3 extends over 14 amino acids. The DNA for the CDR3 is TGTGCCAGCAGCGTAAAGACTCGGGCAGATACGCAGTATTTT. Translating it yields CASSVKTRADTQYF. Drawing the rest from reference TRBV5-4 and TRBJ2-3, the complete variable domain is ETGVTQSPTHLIKTRGQQVTLRCSSQSGHNTVSWYQQALGQGPQFIFQYYREEENGRGNFPPRFSGLQFPNYSSELNVNALELDDSALYLCASSVKTRADTQYFGPGTRLTVL.

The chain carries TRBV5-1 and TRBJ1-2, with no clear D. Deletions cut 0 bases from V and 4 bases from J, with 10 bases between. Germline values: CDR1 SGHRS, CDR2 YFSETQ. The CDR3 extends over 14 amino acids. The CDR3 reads CASSLGPEVYGYTF. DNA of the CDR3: TGCGCCAGCAGCTTGGGTCCAGAGGTCTATGGCTACACCTTC. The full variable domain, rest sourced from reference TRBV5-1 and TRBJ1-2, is KAGVTQTPRYLIKTRGQQVTLSCSPISGHRSVSWYQQTPGQGLQFLFEYFSETQRNKGNFPGRFSGRQFSNSRSEMNVSTLELGDSALYLCASSLGPEVYGYTFGSGTRLTVV.

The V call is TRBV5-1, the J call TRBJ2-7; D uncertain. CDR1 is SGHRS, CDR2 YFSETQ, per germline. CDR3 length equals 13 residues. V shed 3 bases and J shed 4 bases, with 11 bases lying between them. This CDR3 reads CASSWATKYEQYF. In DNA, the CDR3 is TGCGCCAGCAGCTGGGCTACTAAATACGAGCAGTACTTC. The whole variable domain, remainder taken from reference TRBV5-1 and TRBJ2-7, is KAGVTQTPRYLIKTRGQQVTLSCSPISGHRSVSWYQQTPGQGLQFLFEYFSETQRNKGNFPGRFSGRQFSNSRSEMNVSTLELGDSALYLCASSWATKYEQYFGPGTRLTVT.

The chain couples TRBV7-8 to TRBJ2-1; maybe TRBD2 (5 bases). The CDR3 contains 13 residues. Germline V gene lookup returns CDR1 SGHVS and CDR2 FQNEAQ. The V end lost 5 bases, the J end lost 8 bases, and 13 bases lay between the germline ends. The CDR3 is CASSNPSSDEQFF. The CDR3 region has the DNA TGTGCCAGCAGCAACCCTAGCTCCGATGAGCAGTTCTTC.